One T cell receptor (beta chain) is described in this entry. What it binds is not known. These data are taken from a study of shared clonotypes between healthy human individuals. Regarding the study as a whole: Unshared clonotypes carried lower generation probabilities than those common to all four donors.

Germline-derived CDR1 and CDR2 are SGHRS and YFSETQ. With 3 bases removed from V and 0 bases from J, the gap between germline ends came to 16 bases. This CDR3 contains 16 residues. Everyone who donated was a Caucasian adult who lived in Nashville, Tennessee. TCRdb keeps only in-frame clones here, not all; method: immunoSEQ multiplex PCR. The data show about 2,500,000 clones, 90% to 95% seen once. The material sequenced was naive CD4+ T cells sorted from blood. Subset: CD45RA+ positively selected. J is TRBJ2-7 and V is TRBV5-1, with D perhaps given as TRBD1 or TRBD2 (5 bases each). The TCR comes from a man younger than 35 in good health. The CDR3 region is CASSWGTADGSYEQYF. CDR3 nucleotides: TGCGCCAGCAGCTGGGGGACGGCGGACGGCTCCTACGAGCAGTACTTC.